This T cell receptor (beta chain) is drawn from a study of T cells in Graves' hyperthyroidism and ophthalmopathy. There are many counts of this clonotype. Its antigen is unidentified. Study-wide results and limits: In blood, most of the thyroid clonotypes expanded above 0.001 were also present. A 13 V-J model separated ophthalmopathy from stable hyperthyroidism.

PBMCs came from over 8.5 ml fresh peripheral blood. Germline V CDR1 and CDR2: SGHAT, FQNNGV. The V and J ends lost 8 bases and 1 base respectively, with 11 bases between them. This CDR3 contains 14 residues. TCR beta CDR3 regions were amplified from RNA transcripts. Using the HTBI primer set, a first-round RT-PCR was run on the TCR CDR3. Via MiXCR, TCRdb re-called the multiplex PCR reads, giving one row per CDR3 protein. Of roughly 700,000 distinct CDR3 sequences listed, 15% to 20% are singletons. The receptor's source is a man in his fifties or sixties with Graves' hyperthyroidism. The chain links TRBV11-2 to TRBJ2-2; D might be TRBD2 (6 bases). Sequenced: blood. Written as DNA, the CDR3 is TGTGCCAGCCGGAGGGACCGGAACACCGGGGAGCTGTTTTTT. Translation: CASRRDRNTGELFF.